A selection of T cell receptor beta chains follows, all from one sample in a study of glioma-infiltrating T cells after dendritic cell vaccination. Sequencing used immunoSEQ multiplex PCR; TCRdb keeps in-frame clones, though not all of them. The data contain fewer than 110,000 clones, roughly 76% of them seen just once; the ten biggest clones take up roughly 12%. Sequenced here: blood, sampled before dendritic cell vaccination. Every receptor here comes from a human donor with glioblastoma. The CDR3 runs from the conserved cysteine through the conserved F or W. Each record gives: V gene, clone size, J gene, D gene, CDR3 protein, CDR3 DNA. A D gene is named only where the DNA matches it firmly. Clone size is given for some rows only: seen once, a few or many times, or a class if the clone is expanded.

V gene: TRBV7-2; clone size: once; J gene: TRBJ2-7; D gene: .; CDR3 protein: CASSLDGPGLSYEQYF; CDR3 DNA: TGTGCCAGCAGCTTAGATGGTCCGGGTCTGTCCTACGAGCAGTACTTC
V gene: TRBV9; clone size: .; J gene: TRBJ2-1; D gene: TRBD2; CDR3 protein: CASSVLRASGLNEQFF; CDR3 DNA: TGTGCCAGCAGCGTTCTCAGGGCTAGCGGACTAAATGAGCAGTTCTTC
V gene: TRBV6-6; clone size: .; J gene: TRBJ2-5; D gene: TRBD1; CDR3 protein: CASSPRGQGLETQYF; CDR3 DNA: TGTGCCAGCAGTCCCCGGGGACAGGGTCTAGAGACCCAGTACTTC
V gene: TRBV11-2; clone size: .; J gene: TRBJ2-1; D gene: .; CDR3 protein: CASSLFQNYNEQFF; CDR3 DNA: TGTGCCAGCAGCTTATTTCAGAACTACAATGAGCAGTTCTTC
V gene: TRBV7-9; clone size: .; J gene: TRBJ2-2; D gene: TRBD1; CDR3 protein: CASSSGTAAGELFF; CDR3 DNA: TGTGCCAGCAGCTCCGGGACAGCGGCCGGGGAGCTGTTTTTT
V gene: TRBV6-6; clone size: .; J gene: TRBJ2-5; D gene: TRBD2; CDR3 protein: CASSYWVGGETQYF; CDR3 DNA: TGTGCCAGCAGTTACTGGGTGGGGGGGGAGACCCAGTACTTC
V gene: TRBV2; clone size: few; J gene: TRBJ2-1; D gene: .; CDR3 protein: CAIPLGTSYNEQFF; CDR3 DNA: TGTGCCATACCCTTGGGCACCAGCTACAATGAGCAGTTCTTC
V gene: TRBV18; clone size: .; J gene: TRBJ2-7; D gene: TRBD1; CDR3 protein: CASSQSTGTATLNSYEQYF; CDR3 DNA: TGTGCCAGCTCTCAATCTACCGGGACAGCTACACTTAATTCCTACGAGCAGTACTTC
V gene: TRBV10-3; clone size: .; J gene: TRBJ2-7; D gene: .; CDR3 protein: CAISESMTYSYEQYF; CDR3 DNA: TGTGCCATCAGTGAGTCGATGACATACTCCTACGAGCAGTACTTC
V gene: TRBV7-2; clone size: .; J gene: TRBJ2-3; D gene: TRBD2; CDR3 protein: CASSLAGLAGGSTDTQYF; CDR3 DNA: TGTGCCAGCAGCTTAGCGGGACTAGCGGGGGGTAGCACAGATACGCAGTATTTT
V gene: TRBV16; clone size: .; J gene: TRBJ1-6; D gene: TRBD1; CDR3 protein: CASSQSTGDNSPLHF; CDR3 DNA: TGTGCCAGCAGCCAATCTACAGGGGATAATTCACCCCTCCACTTT
V gene: TRBV13; clone size: .; J gene: TRBJ1-1; D gene: .; CDR3 protein: CASSSSTEAFF; CDR3 DNA: TGTGCCAGCAGCTCCAGCACTGAAGCTTTCTTT
V gene: TRBV9; clone size: .; J gene: TRBJ1-2; D gene: .; CDR3 protein: CASSAEGGLIYGYTF; CDR3 DNA: TGTGCCAGCAGCGCCGAGGGGGGGCTTATCTATGGCTACACCTTC
V gene: TRBV5-1; clone size: .; J gene: TRBJ2-2; D gene: TRBD1; CDR3 protein: CASSSDRENTGELFF; CDR3 DNA: TGCGCCAGCAGTTCTGACAGGGAGAACACCGGGGAGCTGTTTTTT
V gene: TRBV5-1; clone size: .; J gene: TRBJ1-5; D gene: .; CDR3 protein: CASSLAHNQPQHF; CDR3 DNA: TGCGCCAGCAGCTTGGCACATAATCAGCCCCAGCATTTT
V gene: TRBV12-1; clone size: .; J gene: TRBJ1-6; D gene: .; CDR3 protein: CASSLRSASSYNSPLHF; CDR3 DNA: TGTGCCAGCAGCTTGAGGTCCGCTAGCTCCTATAATTCACCCCTCCACTTT
V gene: TRBV5-5; clone size: once; J gene: TRBJ1-2; D gene: .; CDR3 protein: CASSPEGWTDYGYTF; CDR3 DNA: TGTGCCAGCAGCCCCGAAGGGTGGACTGACTATGGCTACACCTTC
V gene: TRBV7-9; clone size: .; J gene: TRBJ1-6; D gene: .; CDR3 protein: CASSSVNSPLHF; CDR3 DNA: TGTGCCAGCAGCTCGGTGAATTCACCCCTCCACTTT
V gene: TRBV6-1; clone size: .; J gene: TRBJ1-1; D gene: .; CDR3 protein: CAIAYTEAFF; CDR3 DNA: TGTGCCATCGCGTACACTGAAGCTTTCTTT
V gene: TRBV10-3; clone size: .; J gene: TRBJ1-2; D gene: .; CDR3 protein: CAITLDINYGYTF; CDR3 DNA: TGTGCCATCACCTTGGACATTAACTATGGCTACACCTTC
V gene: TRBV29-1; clone size: .; J gene: TRBJ1-6; D gene: TRBD1; CDR3 protein: CSVADRDSYNSPLHF; CDR3 DNA: TGCAGCGTAGCAGACAGGGACTCCTATAATTCACCCCTCCACTTT
V gene: TRBV11-3; clone size: .; J gene: TRBJ2-7; D gene: TRBD1; CDR3 protein: CASSLDGVRDSATYF; CDR3 DNA: TGTGCCAGCAGCTTAGATGGGGTCCGGGACAGTGCCACGTACTTC
V gene: TRBV6-1; clone size: .; J gene: TRBJ2-3; D gene: TRBD1; CDR3 protein: CASSDTWTGVGATDTQYF; CDR3 DNA: TGTGCCAGCAGTGATACCTGGACAGGCGTGGGGGCCACAGATACGCAGTATTTT
V gene: TRBV13; clone size: .; J gene: TRBJ2-7; D gene: .; CDR3 protein: CASSAYYEQYF; CDR3 DNA: TGTGCCAGCAGCGCCTACTACGAGCAGTACTTC
V gene: TRBV18; clone size: .; J gene: TRBJ1-1; D gene: TRBD1; CDR3 protein: CASSLSSQGGEGTEAFF; CDR3 DNA: TGTGCCAGCTCCCTTTCCTCACAGGGGGGCGAGGGGACTGAAGCTTTCTTT
V gene: TRBV5-1; clone size: .; J gene: TRBJ1-1; D gene: TRBD1; CDR3 protein: CASSFQTGDRSNTEAFF; CDR3 DNA: TGCGCCAGCAGCTTCCAGACAGGGGACAGATCGAACACTGAAGCTTTCTTT
V gene: TRBV6-6; clone size: .; J gene: TRBJ2-3; D gene: TRBD2; CDR3 protein: CASSYSPGGPDTQYF; CDR3 DNA: TGTGCCAGCAGTTACTCGCCGGGGGGGCCAGATACGCAGTATTTT
V gene: TRBV29-1; clone size: .; J gene: TRBJ2-1; D gene: TRBD2; CDR3 protein: CSAGTSGGEQFF; CDR3 DNA: TGCAGCGCTGGGACTAGCGGGGGTGAGCAGTTCTTC
V gene: TRBV10-1; clone size: once; J gene: TRBJ2-1; D gene: .; CDR3 protein: CASSRFPSNEQFF; CDR3 DNA: TGCGCCAGCAGTAGATTCCCCAGCAATGAGCAGTTCTTC
V gene: TRBV6-5; clone size: .; J gene: TRBJ1-1; D gene: .; CDR3 protein: CASSSFLLNTGEAFF; CDR3 DNA: TGTGCCAGCAGTTCCTTTCTACTAAATACAGGGGAAGCTTTCTTT
V gene: TRBV7-8; clone size: .; J gene: TRBJ1-1; D gene: .; CDR3 protein: CASSLVQGSEAFF; CDR3 DNA: TGTGCCAGCAGCTTAGTACAGGGCTCTGAAGCTTTCTTT
V gene: TRBV4-1; clone size: .; J gene: TRBJ1-5; D gene: .; CDR3 protein: CASSQSQTGRGNQPQHF; CDR3 DNA: TGCGCCAGCAGCCAAAGCCAGACAGGTCGCGGCAATCAGCCCCAGCATTTT
V gene: TRBV5-1; clone size: .; J gene: TRBJ1-2; D gene: TRBD1; CDR3 protein: CASSSGGDRVLYGYTF; CDR3 DNA: TGCGCCAGCAGCTCCGGAGGGGACAGGGTCCTCTATGGCTACACCTTC
V gene: TRBV6-6; clone size: .; J gene: TRBJ1-6; D gene: .; CDR3 protein: CASSYTGNSPLHF; CDR3 DNA: TGTGCCAGCAGTTATACAGGGAATTCACCCCTCCACTTT
V gene: TRBV9; clone size: .; J gene: TRBJ2-4; D gene: .; CDR3 protein: CASSVTGEGGNIQYF; CDR3 DNA: TGTGCCAGCAGCGTAACCGGGGAGGGGGGAAACATTCAGTACTTC
V gene: TRBV18; clone size: .; J gene: TRBJ1-6; D gene: TRBD1; CDR3 protein: CASSPTGEGSYNSPLHF; CDR3 DNA: TGTGCCAGCTCACCGACAGGGGAGGGCTCCTATAATTCACCCCTCCACTTT
V gene: TRBV29-1; clone size: few; J gene: TRBJ2-7; D gene: .; CDR3 protein: CSVIWQQGKEQYF; CDR3 DNA: TGCAGCGTTATCTGGCAACAGGGCAAGGAGCAGTACTTC
V gene: TRBV30; clone size: .; J gene: TRBJ1-1; D gene: .; CDR3 protein: CAWSARGRGTEAFF; CDR3 DNA: TGTGCCTGGAGTGCCAGGGGTCGAGGCACTGAAGCTTTCTTT
V gene: TRBV16; clone size: .; J gene: TRBJ2-7; D gene: .; CDR3 protein: CASSQSRSRYEQYF; CDR3 DNA: TGTGCCAGCAGCCAATCCCGTTCCCGGTACGAGCAGTACTTC
V gene: TRBV5-8; clone size: .; J gene: TRBJ1-1; D gene: .; CDR3 protein: CASSFDDSPNTEAFF; CDR3 DNA: TGTGCCAGCAGCTTCGACGACAGCCCGAACACTGAAGCTTTCTTT
V gene: TRBV29-1; clone size: .; J gene: TRBJ1-1; D gene: TRBD1; CDR3 protein: CRVTGGMNTEAFF; CDR3 DNA: TGCAGAGTAACAGGGGGTATGAACACTGAAGCTTTCTTT